The 25 T cell receptor beta chains presented below share a single source sample, sequenced in a study of OX40 agonist ivuxolimab in advanced cancers. Generated by immunoSEQ multiplex PCR, the TCRdb table keeps only in-frame clones and is missing some. The sample has about 99,000 clones, approximately 93% seen once. The material sequenced was CD4+ or CD8+ T cells sorted from blood, taken in a trial of the OX40 agonist ivuxolimab. The receptors here all came from an adult with an advanced solid tumor such as melanoma, head and neck, liver or kidney cancer.

This clone occurred once. The V and J genes are TRBV27 and TRBJ1-5; TRBD1 agrees at 7 bases. CDR3 length: 13 amino acids. From germline, CDR1 is MNHEY and CDR2 SMNVEV (reference sequence). Trimming took 10 bases from V and 5 from J; bases not matched to a gene: 8. CDR3 sequence: CATRTGEHQPQHF. Here the CDR3 DNA reads TGTGCCACCCGAACAGGGGAACATCAGCCCCAGCATTTT.

J is TRBJ2-1 and V is TRBV6-4, with D possibly being TRBD2 (6 bases). V was trimmed by 4 bases and J by 4 bases, leaving 8 bases between them. This CDR3 is 13 amino acids long. Germline CDR1 reads MRHNA; CDR2 reads SNTAGT. CDR3 residues: CASSAGDYNEQFF. The CDR3 region has the DNA TGTGCCAGCAGTGCGGGGGATTACAATGAGCAGTTCTTC.

The chain employs TRBV28 and TRBJ1-2, with a weak D call TRBD1 (6 bases). The CDR3 sequence is 13 residues long. Trimming left V 2 bases short and J 10 bases short, with 14 bases between. The germline V gene encodes CDR1 MDHEN and CDR2 SYDVKM. The CDR3 DNA sequence: TGTGCCAGCAGTTTAACCGGGGGGCGAGACTACACCTTC. This codes for CASSLTGGRDYTF.

The CDR3 sequence is CASSLVGTGVREQYF. CDR3 bases: TGTGCCAGCAGCTTAGTAGGGACAGGGGTACGCGAGCAGTACTTC. The chain uses TRBV7-2 and TRBJ2-7; 10 positions agree with TRBD1. The CDR3 is 15 amino acids. With V trimmed by 1 base and J by 6 bases, 6 bases remained unmatched. Germline V CDR1 and CDR2: SGHTA, FQGNSA.

This sequence joins TRBV10-3 and TRBJ2-5; 7 bases are a match to TRBD1. CDR1 ENHRY and CDR2 SYGVKD come from the germline V gene. V dropped 7 bases and J dropped 5; count of bases not matched to a gene: 10. CDR3 length: 14 amino acids. The CDR3: CAINRGGARETQYF. In DNA form, the CDR3 reads TGTGCCATCAACAGAGGGGGCGCAAGGGAGACCCAGTACTTC.

The genes are TRBV10-3 and TRBJ2-7; D could derive from TRBD1 or TRBD2 (7 bases each). Trimming took off 0 bases at V and 3 bases at J, with 18 bases between the two ends. Germline lookup yields CDR1 ENHRY and CDR2 SYGVKD. The CDR3 length is 17 residues. The CDR3 loop is CAISESQGRGPDYEQYF. The CDR3 DNA reads TGTGCCATCAGTGAGTCTCAGGGGAGGGGGCCTGACTACGAGCAGTACTTC.

The rearrangement joins TRBV11-2 to TRBJ2-5; D gene ambiguous. CDR1 is SGHAT, CDR2 FQNNGV, per germline. This CDR3 spans 11 amino acids. V was shortened by 6 bases and J by 4 bases, with 6 bases between the two germline ends. The CDR3 loop reads CASRVRETQYF. CDR3 nucleotide sequence: TGTGCCAGCAGGGTGAGAGAGACCCAGTACTTC. Filled out from reference TRBV11-2 and TRBJ2-5, the complete variable domain reads EAGVAQSPRYKIIEKRQSVAFWCNPISGHATLYWYQQILGQGPKLLIQFQNNGVVDDSQLPKDRFSAERLKGVDSTLKIQPAKLEDSAVYLCASRVRETQYFGPGTRLLVL.

J is TRBJ2-1 and V is TRBV5-4; 9 positions agree with TRBD1. CDR3 length equals 15 residues. CDR1 and CDR2 from the germline V gene are SGHNT and YYREEE (reference sequence). J was trimmed by 2 bases and V by 3 bases; bases with no gene match: 3. The CDR3 sequence is CASSSQGATYNEQFF. The CDR3 region has the DNA TGTGCCAGCAGCTCACAGGGGGCAACCTACAATGAGCAGTTCTTC.

The V and J genes are TRBV19 and TRBJ2-2, with D perhaps assigned TRBD1 or TRBD2 (6 bases each). The CDR3 covers 16 residues. Germline-derived CDR1 and CDR2 are LNHDA and SQIVND (reference sequence). With 11 bases removed from V and 5 bases from J, the gap between germline ends came to 24 bases. The chain's CDR3 is CAVQGYGSGWTGELFF. Here the CDR3 DNA reads TGTGCCGTACAGGGTTACGGGAGCGGGTGGACCGGGGAGCTGTTTTTT.

V gene TRBV5-1 combines with J gene TRBJ2-1, with TRBD2 matching 8 bases. The germline V gene encodes CDR1 SGHRS and CDR2 YFSETQ. The CDR3 is 17 residues long. After removal of 4 bases from V and 8 bases from J, the junction contained 17 bases not matched to a gene. The CDR3 protein is CASSPRGVAGTPHEQFF. For the CDR3, the DNA is TGCGCCAGCAGCCCCCGAGGGGTAGCGGGAACCCCCCATGAGCAGTTCTTC.

This chain joins TRBV5-8 and TRBJ1-1; D gene uncertain. CDR1 is SGHTS and CDR2 is YDEGEE in the germline V gene. Trimming removed 0 bases at V and 6 bases at J, with 9 bases between. The CDR3 is 13 residues long. CDR3: CASSLALAAEAFF. As DNA, the CDR3 is TGTGCCAGCAGCTTGGCCTTAGCAGCTGAAGCTTTCTTT.

This clone was observed a single time. J is TRBJ2-1 and V is TRBV12-5; unclear D gene. This CDR3 is 15 amino acids long. Germline loops: CDR1 LGHNT, CDR2 FRNRAP. V gave up 7 bases and J gave up 0 bases, with 13 bases separating them. Here the CDR3 DNA reads TGTGCTAGTGCCCTAGGATGGGGCTCCTACAATGAGCAGTTCTTC. Translating gives CASALGWGSYNEQFF.

The chain joins TRBV29-1 to TRBJ1-2; maybe TRBD1 (5 bases). The V end lost 4 bases, the J end lost 2 bases, and 17 bases lay between the germline ends. CDR1 SQVTM and CDR2 ANQGSEA come from the germline V gene. The CDR3 runs 15 residues. The CDR3: CSVALTGTGNYGYTF. Written as DNA, the CDR3 is TGCAGCGTTGCTCTAACCGGGACGGGGAACTATGGCTACACCTTC.

The chain has TRBV19 and TRBJ1-1, with D maybe TRBD1 (5 bases). CDR1 and CDR2 (germline): LNHDA, SQIVND (reference sequence). Trimming stripped 3 bases from V and 4 bases from J, with 9 bases between. This CDR3 is 13 amino acids long. The CDR3 is CASSMGGVTEAFF. The CDR3 bases are TGTGCCAGTAGTATGGGGGGGGTCACTGAAGCTTTCTTT.

The chain carries TRBV7-2 and TRBJ2-1, with 13 bases matching TRBD2. The germline gives CDR1 SGHTA, CDR2 FQGNSA. There are 14 residues in the CDR3. V gave up 3 bases and J gave up 12 bases; unmatched junction bases: 5. CDR3 coding DNA: TGTGCCAGCAGCTTCCAGACTAGCGGGGGGCCGCAGTTCTTC. Amino acid sequence: CASSFQTSGGPQFF. Full variable domain (rest looked up from reference TRBV7-2 and TRBJ2-1): GAGVSQSPSNKVTEKGKDVELRCDPISGHTALYWYRQSLGQGLEFLIYFQGNSAPDKSGLPSDRFSAERTGGSVSTLTIQRTQQEDSAVYLCASSFQTSGGPQFFGPGTRLTVL.

As concerns this clone: The junction shows a germline mismatch at one end, possibly a read error. The chain employs TRBV5-6 and TRBJ1-2; TRBD1 might be the D (5 bases). This CDR3 is 12 amino acids long. Per the germline V gene, CDR1 is SGHDT and CDR2 is YYEEEE. CDR3 region: CASSSGGGRDFF. CDR3 sequence (DNA): TGTGCCAGCAGTTCCGGAGGCGGCAGGGACTTCTTC. Full variable domain (missing parts from reference TRBV5-6 and TRBJ1-2): DAGVTQSPTHLIKTRGQQVTLRCSPKSGHDTVSWYQQALGQGPQFIFQYYEEEERQRGNFPDRFSGHQFPNYSSELNVNALLLGDSALYLCASSSGGGRDFFGSGTRLTVV.

The chain carries TRBV9 and TRBJ2-2; tentative D call: TRBD1 (6 bases). The CDR3 runs 17 residues. The ends were cut back, 0 bases at V and 4 bases at J, with 16 bases in the middle. Per the germline V gene, CDR1 is SGDLS and CDR2 is YYNGEE. The chain's CDR3 is CASSVDAGVVGTGELFF. CDR3 sequence (DNA): TGTGCCAGCAGCGTAGATGCAGGGGTTGTTGGCACCGGGGAGCTGTTTTTT.

J is TRBJ2-7 and V is TRBV10-1; 9 bases align to TRBD2. The CDR3 is 15 amino acids. J gave up 2 bases and V 2 bases, and 4 bases lay outside the gene matches. The germline V gene encodes CDR1 WNHNN and CDR2 SYGVQD (reference sequence). In nucleotides, the CDR3 is TGCGCCAGCAGTGAGGAAGCGGGGGGACCCTACGAGCAGTACTTC. This encodes CASSEEAGGPYEQYF.

The J gene is TRBJ2-3, the V gene TRBV9, with 7 positions matching TRBD1. Trimming cost V 5 bases and J 1 base; bases outside gene matches: 7. In germline, CDR1 is SGDLS, CDR2 YYNGEE. This CDR3 contains 15 residues. CDR3 sequence reads: CASSTRQGGTDTQYF. DNA for the CDR3: TGTGCCAGCAGTACCCGACAGGGAGGCACAGATACGCAGTATTTT.

The rearrangement links TRBV23-1 to TRBJ2-1; 7 bases align to TRBD1. TRBV23-1 is noted as an ORF with a role that remains uncertain. Trimming took 0 bases from V and 0 from J; bases not matched to a gene: 2. CDR3 size: 16 residues. In DNA, the CDR3 is TGCGCCAGCAGTCAATCGTGGGACAGCTCCTACAATGAGCAGTTCTTC. This encodes CASSQSWDSSYNEQFF.

The CDR3 spells CSVLTTTRSDTQYF. CDR3 sequence (DNA): TGCAGCGTTCTGACAACGACTAGATCAGATACGCAGTATTTT. The gene calls are TRBV29-1 and TRBJ2-3, with D perhaps matching TRBD2 (6 bases). Trimming pared 5 bases from V and 4 bases from J, leaving 16 bases between. The CDR3 runs 14 residues. Germline values: CDR1 SQVTM, CDR2 ANQGSEA.

The rearrangement uses TRBV28 and TRBJ2-1; the D gene is possibly TRBD2 (6 bases). V dropped 6 bases and J dropped 7 bases, with 16 bases sitting between them. Looked up from germline, CDR1 is MDHEN and CDR2 is SYDVKM. This CDR3 has 14 residues. CDR3 region: CASRRLDELNEQFF. The CDR3 DNA follows: TGTGCCAGCAGAAGACTAGATGAATTAAATGAGCAGTTCTTC.

The rearrangement links TRBV5-1 to TRBJ1-1, with D unclear. The CDR3 sequence is 13 residues long. Germline CDR1 and CDR2: SGHRS and YFSETQ. Trimming removed 4 bases from V and 1 base from J, with 8 bases in between. CDR3 in amino acids: CASSPETNTEAFF. CDR3 in DNA: TGCGCCAGCAGCCCAGAGACGAACACTGAAGCTTTCTTT. Complete variable domain (other parts from reference TRBV5-1 and TRBJ1-1): KAGVTQTPRYLIKTRGQQVTLSCSPISGHRSVSWYQQTPGQGLQFLFEYFSETQRNKGNFPGRFSGRQFSNSRSEMNVSTLELGDSALYLCASSPETNTEAFFGQGTRLTVV.

The chain uses TRBV7-3 and TRBJ1-3, with D perhaps TRBD1 (6 bases). CDR1 SGHTA and CDR2 FQGTGA come from the germline V gene. V dropped 5 bases and J dropped 8 bases, with 13 bases sitting between them. The CDR3 loop spans 13 amino acids. CDR3 loop: CASSPQGLDTIYF. The CDR3 DNA sequence: TGTGCCAGCAGCCCACAGGGTTTGGACACCATATATTTT.

The V gene is TRBV9, the J gene TRBJ2-7; D is unresolved. The length of the CDR3 is 13 residues. Deletions cut 2 bases from V and 7 bases from J, with 13 bases between. Germline assignment: CDR1 SGDLS and CDR2 YYNGEE. CDR3 protein: CASSVRSLGEQYF. DNA of the CDR3: TGTGCCAGCAGCGTGCGGTCCTTGGGGGAGCAGTACTTC.